This TCR beta chain was documented in a study of T cells after yellow fever vaccination. This clonotype has more than one count but fewer than ten. Trimming removed 3 bases at V and 2 bases at J, with 12 bases between. The germline CDR1 and CDR2 sequences are KGHDR and SFDVKD. The CDR3 extends over 15 amino acids. One entry per CDR3 protein results from TCRdb running MiXCR on the 5' RACE reads. The table has 80,000 to 100,000 distinct CDR3 sequences, about 8.8% seen once. The V and J genes are TRBV24-1 and TRBJ2-5; either TRBD1 or TRBD2 may fit D (6 bases each). This TCR came from a young man who received the YFV17D yellow fever vaccine. Source: CD8+ T cells not binding an NS4B(214-222) dextramer, sorted from PBMCs, taken less than 16 days after the first yellow fever vaccination. CDR3 coding DNA: TGTGCCACCAGTGATAAGGGGGGCGGACAAGAGACCCAGTACTTC. Translating gives CATSDKGGGQETQYF.